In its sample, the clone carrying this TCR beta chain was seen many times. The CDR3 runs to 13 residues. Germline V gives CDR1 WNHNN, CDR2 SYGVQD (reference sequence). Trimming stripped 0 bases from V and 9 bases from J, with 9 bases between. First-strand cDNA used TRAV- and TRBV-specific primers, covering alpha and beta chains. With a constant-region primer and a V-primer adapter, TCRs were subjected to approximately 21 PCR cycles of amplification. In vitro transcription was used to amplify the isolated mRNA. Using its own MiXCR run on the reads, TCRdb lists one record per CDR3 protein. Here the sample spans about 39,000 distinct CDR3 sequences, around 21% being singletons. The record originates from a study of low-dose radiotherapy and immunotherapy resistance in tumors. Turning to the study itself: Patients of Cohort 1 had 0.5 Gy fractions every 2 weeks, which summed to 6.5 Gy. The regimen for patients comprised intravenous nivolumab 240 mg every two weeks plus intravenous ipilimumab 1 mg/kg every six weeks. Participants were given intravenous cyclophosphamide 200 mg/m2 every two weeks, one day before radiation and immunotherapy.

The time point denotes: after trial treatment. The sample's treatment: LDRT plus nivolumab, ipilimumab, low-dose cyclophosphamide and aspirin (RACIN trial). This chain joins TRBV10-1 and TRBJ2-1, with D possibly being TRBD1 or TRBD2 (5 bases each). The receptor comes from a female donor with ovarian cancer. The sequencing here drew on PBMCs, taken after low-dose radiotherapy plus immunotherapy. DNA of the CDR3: TGCGCCAGCAGTGAGTCGGTGGGGACTGAGCAGTTCTTC. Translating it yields CASSESVGTEQFF.